These T cell receptor beta chains were read from a single sample in a study of blood T cell repertoires in COVID-19. Profiled with immunoSEQ multiplex PCR; TCRdb holds only in-frame clones, not every one. The sample contains more than 100,000 clones, roughly 86% of which appear only once. What was sequenced was peripheral blood. These receptors were collected from a woman aged 60-75 years with acute or convalescent COVID-19. CDR3s include the opening cysteine and the closing phenylalanine or tryptophan. The order of the fields is J gene, D gene, clone size, V gene, CDR3 DNA, CDR3 protein. The D gene is left open where the match is weak. Expanded clones are given a class, and other clones once, few, many or no size at all.

J gene: TRBJ1-5; D gene: TRBD1; clone size: -; V gene: TRBV2; CDR3 DNA: TGTGCCAGCAGTGAGACGACAGGGAGCAATCAGCCCCAGCATTTT; CDR3 protein: CASSETTGSNQPQHF
J gene: TRBJ1-2; D gene: TRBD1; clone size: few; V gene: TRBV15; CDR3 DNA: TGTGCCACCAGCAGAGACACGACAGGGAATGGCTACACCTTC; CDR3 protein: CATSRDTTGNGYTF
J gene: TRBJ1-1; D gene: -; clone size: once; V gene: TRBV5-5; CDR3 DNA: TGTGCCAGCAGCGGCCGACGACAGGCTCCCGAAGCTTTCTTT; CDR3 protein: CASSGRRQAPEAFF
J gene: TRBJ2-7; D gene: TRBD1; clone size: -; V gene: TRBV6-5; CDR3 DNA: TGTGCCAGCAGGGCGTACAGGGGGAGCGACGAGCAGTACTTC; CDR3 protein: CASRAYRGSDEQYF
J gene: TRBJ2-3; D gene: TRBD1; clone size: -; V gene: TRBV30; CDR3 DNA: TGTGCCTGGAGTGTCAAGGGGGCAGGGGGTACGCAGTATTTT; CDR3 protein: CAWSVKGAGGTQYF
J gene: TRBJ2-3; D gene: -; clone size: -; V gene: TRBV5-1; CDR3 DNA: TGCGCCAGCAGCTTCGGGCTAGCGAGGTCCTTCACAGATACGCAGTATTTT; CDR3 protein: CASSFGLARSFTDTQYF
J gene: TRBJ1-1; D gene: -; clone size: -; V gene: TRBV7-2; CDR3 DNA: TGTGCCAGCAGCTTAATAGCCGGCACTGAAGCTTTCTTT; CDR3 protein: CASSLIAGTEAFF
J gene: TRBJ1-3; D gene: -; clone size: once; V gene: TRBV6-6; CDR3 DNA: TGTGCCAGCAGTTACTCAACGAGCTCTGGAAACACCATATATTTT; CDR3 protein: CASSYSTSSGNTIYF
J gene: TRBJ1-2; D gene: -; clone size: -; V gene: TRBV28; CDR3 DNA: TGTGCCAGCAGTTTAACTAGCTTCCCTAACTATGGCTACACCTTC; CDR3 protein: CASSLTSFPNYGYTF
J gene: TRBJ2-2; D gene: TRBD2; clone size: -; V gene: TRBV13; CDR3 DNA: TGTGCCAGCAGCTCCGGGACTAGCGGGAGAGGTTTCACCGGGGAGCTGTTTTTT; CDR3 protein: CASSSGTSGRGFTGELFF
J gene: TRBJ2-3; D gene: -; clone size: -; V gene: TRBV9; CDR3 DNA: TGTGCCAGCAGCGTGCCCGGTCGAGGTACGCAGTATTTT; CDR3 protein: CASSVPGRGTQYF
J gene: TRBJ2-1; D gene: TRBD2; clone size: -; V gene: TRBV27; CDR3 DNA: TGTGCCAGCAGTTTGCGGGCTCCGGGGGGGGGTGAGCAGTTCTTC; CDR3 protein: CASSLRAPGGGEQFF
J gene: TRBJ2-3; D gene: -; clone size: -; V gene: TRBV12-3/TRBV12-4; CDR3 DNA: TGTGCCAGCAGTTTTGGAGGGACAGATACGCAGTATTTT; CDR3 protein: CASSFGGTDTQYF
J gene: TRBJ1-5; D gene: TRBD1; clone size: -; V gene: TRBV12-5; CDR3 DNA: TGTGCTAGTGCCTATGCCGGGACAGTGGGCAATCAGCCCCAGCATTTT; CDR3 protein: CASAYAGTVGNQPQHF
J gene: TRBJ1-3; D gene: -; clone size: -; V gene: TRBV7-8; CDR3 DNA: TGTGCCAGCAGCTTTAACTCTGGAAACACCATATATTTT; CDR3 protein: CASSFNSGNTIYF
J gene: TRBJ2-1; D gene: -; clone size: -; V gene: TRBV18; CDR3 DNA: TGTGCCAGCTCACAAGAAACTGGGCAGTTCTTC; CDR3 protein: CASSQETGQFF
J gene: TRBJ2-3; D gene: TRBD2; clone size: -; V gene: TRBV7-9; CDR3 DNA: TGTGCCAGCAGCTCACTCCTAGCGGGAAACACAGATACGCAGTATTTT; CDR3 protein: CASSSLLAGNTDTQYF
J gene: TRBJ2-3; D gene: TRBD2; clone size: -; V gene: TRBV28; CDR3 DNA: TGTGCCAGCAGTAACTCCCTAGCGGGGTACACAGATACGCAGTATTTT; CDR3 protein: CASSNSLAGYTDTQYF
J gene: TRBJ2-3; D gene: -; clone size: -; V gene: TRBV20-1; CDR3 DNA: TGCAGTGCTAGTTCCGGGGGACGCACAGATACGCAGTATTTT; CDR3 protein: CSASSGGRTDTQYF
J gene: TRBJ1-5; D gene: -; clone size: -; V gene: TRBV27; CDR3 DNA: TGTGCCAGCAGGGGAGGTTTAGGGCCCCAGCATTTT; CDR3 protein: CASRGGLGPQHF
J gene: TRBJ1-5; D gene: TRBD1; clone size: once; V gene: TRBV7-9; CDR3 DNA: TGTGCCAGCAGCCTAGGGACAGGGAATAGCAATCAGCCCCAGCATTTT; CDR3 protein: CASSLGTGNSNQPQHF
J gene: TRBJ2-1; D gene: -; clone size: -; V gene: TRBV13; CDR3 DNA: TGTGCCAGCAGCCTACCAAGGGGTTACAATGAGCAGTTCTTC; CDR3 protein: CASSLPRGYNEQFF
J gene: TRBJ1-1; D gene: -; clone size: -; V gene: TRBV19; CDR3 DNA: TGTGCCAGTAGTATGGGAGGCCTTCGGGTTCTTGAAGCTTTCTTT; CDR3 protein: CASSMGGLRVLEAFF
J gene: TRBJ1-6; D gene: TRBD1; clone size: -; V gene: TRBV6-5; CDR3 DNA: TGTGCCAGCAGTTACTCGTCCAGGGGGTGGAATTCACCCCTCCACTTT; CDR3 protein: CASSYSSRGWNSPLHF
J gene: TRBJ1-6; D gene: TRBD1; clone size: once; V gene: TRBV20-1; CDR3 DNA: TGCAGTGCTAGTCGGGACAGTGCTTATTCACCCCTCCACTTT; CDR3 protein: CSASRDSAYSPLHF
J gene: TRBJ1-5; D gene: -; clone size: -; V gene: TRBV2; CDR3 DNA: TGTGCCAGCAGTGAAACAGGGATAATCAATCAGCCCCAGCATTTT; CDR3 protein: CASSETGIINQPQHF
J gene: TRBJ1-2; D gene: -; clone size: -; V gene: TRBV7-2; CDR3 DNA: TGTGCCAGCAGCCCGCAAGCGGTTGGGATGGGTTTTAGTAACTATGGCTACACCTTC; CDR3 protein: CASSPQAVGMGFSNYGYTF
J gene: TRBJ1-4; D gene: -; clone size: -; V gene: TRBV5-1; CDR3 DNA: TGCGCCAGCAGCTTGGTTCCAGGGGTGCGTGAAAAACTGTTTTTT; CDR3 protein: CASSLVPGVREKLFF
J gene: TRBJ1-4; D gene: -; clone size: once; V gene: TRBV28; CDR3 DNA: TGTGCCAGCAGTCCGTGGGGAAAAGGGGATGAAAAACTGTTTTTT; CDR3 protein: CASSPWGKGDEKLFF
J gene: TRBJ1-5; D gene: TRBD1; clone size: -; V gene: TRBV19; CDR3 DNA: TGTGCCAGTAGTTTCAGTGGGACAGGGGAGGGTCAGCCCCAGCATTTT; CDR3 protein: CASSFSGTGEGQPQHF
J gene: TRBJ2-2; D gene: -; clone size: -; V gene: TRBV24-1; CDR3 DNA: TGTGCCACCAGTGATCGGGCCGGGGAGCTGTTTTTT; CDR3 protein: CATSDRAGELFF
J gene: TRBJ2-2; D gene: -; clone size: -; V gene: TRBV27; CDR3 DNA: TGTGCCAGCAGTTTCTCAGGGGCCGGGGAGCTGTTTTTT; CDR3 protein: CASSFSGAGELFF
J gene: TRBJ2-1; D gene: TRBD2; clone size: -; V gene: TRBV5-1; CDR3 DNA: TGCGCCAGCAGCACGTTAGCGGGCGAGTTCCGAGTCTTC; CDR3 protein: CASSTLAGEFRVF
J gene: TRBJ2-3; D gene: -; clone size: -; V gene: TRBV24-1; CDR3 DNA: TGTGCCACCAGTGACCCCTCCGGGGCAGATACGCAGTATTTT; CDR3 protein: CATSDPSGADTQYF
J gene: TRBJ1-3; D gene: TRBD1; clone size: -; V gene: TRBV3-1/TRBV3-2; CDR3 DNA: TGTGCCAGCAGCCAATCGGACAGGGGTGGTTCTGGAAACACCATATATTTT; CDR3 protein: CASSQSDRGGSGNTIYF
J gene: TRBJ1-6; D gene: -; clone size: -; V gene: TRBV3-1/TRBV3-2; CDR3 DNA: TGTGCCAGCAGTTCCAGTGGTAATTCACCCCTCCACTTT; CDR3 protein: CASSSSGNSPLHF
J gene: TRBJ1-4; D gene: -; clone size: -; V gene: TRBV11-2; CDR3 DNA: TGTGCCAGCACCGCCGGGAGGGCTGAAAAACTGTTTTTT; CDR3 protein: CASTAGRAEKLFF
J gene: TRBJ1-2; D gene: -; clone size: -; V gene: TRBV5-6; CDR3 DNA: TGTGCCAGCAGTCCTTTGGACAGTCCGGATGGCTACACCTTC; CDR3 protein: CASSPLDSPDGYTF
J gene: TRBJ2-5; D gene: -; clone size: -; V gene: TRBV11-3; CDR3 DNA: TGTGCCAGCAGCTCCGAGGGGGTTGAGACCCAGTACTTC; CDR3 protein: CASSSEGVETQYF
J gene: TRBJ1-2; D gene: -; clone size: -; V gene: TRBV6-1; CDR3 DNA: TGTGCCAGCAGTGAACCGGGACAAAGCTATGGCTACACCTTC; CDR3 protein: CASSEPGQSYGYTF
J gene: TRBJ1-1; D gene: -; clone size: -; V gene: TRBV7-2; CDR3 DNA: TGTGCCAGCAGCTCCAGGGGCATGAACACTGAAGCTTTCTTT; CDR3 protein: CASSSRGMNTEAFF
J gene: TRBJ2-3; D gene: -; clone size: once; V gene: TRBV6-5; CDR3 DNA: TGTGCCAGCCTCCAGGGGAGCACAGATACGCAGTATTTT; CDR3 protein: CASLQGSTDTQYF
J gene: TRBJ2-1; D gene: TRBD2; clone size: -; V gene: TRBV5-1; CDR3 DNA: TGCGCCAGCAGCTTGGAGGGAGGGAACTACAATGAGCAGTTCTTC; CDR3 protein: CASSLEGGNYNEQFF
J gene: TRBJ1-1; D gene: -; clone size: -; V gene: TRBV5-4; CDR3 DNA: TGTGCCAGCAGCCCCGGTGGGTCGACAGTTCTACAGAACACTGAAGCTTTCTTT; CDR3 protein: CASSPGGSTVLQNTEAFF
J gene: TRBJ2-1; D gene: TRBD2; clone size: -; V gene: TRBV3-1/TRBV3-2; CDR3 DNA: TGTGCCAGCAGCCTGACTAGCGGATCCTACAATGAGCAGTTCTTC; CDR3 protein: CASSLTSGSYNEQFF
J gene: TRBJ1-1; D gene: -; clone size: -; V gene: TRBV20-1; CDR3 DNA: TGCAGTGCTAGTTACCAGGGGACGAACACTGAAGCTTTCTTT; CDR3 protein: CSASYQGTNTEAFF
J gene: TRBJ2-3; D gene: TRBD2; clone size: -; V gene: TRBV5-4; CDR3 DNA: TGTGCCAGCAGCTTACGATCTAGCGGGGCTAGCACAGATACGCAGTATTTT; CDR3 protein: CASSLRSSGASTDTQYF
J gene: TRBJ1-6; D gene: -; clone size: -; V gene: TRBV7-8; CDR3 DNA: TGTGCCAGCAGCTTCGGAGACGCTAATTCACCCCTCCACTTT; CDR3 protein: CASSFGDANSPLHF
J gene: TRBJ2-6; D gene: TRBD2; clone size: -; V gene: TRBV11-2; CDR3 DNA: TGTGCCAGCAGCTTAGGCGGGAGGCCTGGGGCCAACGTCCTGACTTTC; CDR3 protein: CASSLGGRPGANVLTF
J gene: TRBJ2-1; D gene: TRBD1; clone size: -; V gene: TRBV18; CDR3 DNA: TGTGCCAGCTCCCGCGGACAGGGGTATTACAATGAGCAGTTCTTC; CDR3 protein: CASSRGQGYYNEQFF
J gene: TRBJ2-7; D gene: -; clone size: -; V gene: TRBV2; CDR3 DNA: TGTGCCAGCCGCCGATTCCAAGCTTACGAGCAGTACTTC; CDR3 protein: CASRRFQAYEQYF
J gene: TRBJ2-5; D gene: -; clone size: -; V gene: TRBV9; CDR3 DNA: TGTGCCAGCAGCGTAGGAGGAGGAGAGACCCAGTACTTC; CDR3 protein: CASSVGGGETQYF
J gene: TRBJ1-2; D gene: TRBD1; clone size: -; V gene: TRBV7-3; CDR3 DNA: TGTGCCAGCAGCTTAGCGGCCGGGACAGGGACTGGCTACACCTTC; CDR3 protein: CASSLAAGTGTGYTF
J gene: TRBJ2-3; D gene: -; clone size: -; V gene: TRBV6-1; CDR3 DNA: TGTGCCAGCAGTGAAGTAGTGGGCAGGGCCACAGATACGCAGTATTTT; CDR3 protein: CASSEVVGRATDTQYF
J gene: TRBJ1-1; D gene: TRBD1; clone size: once; V gene: TRBV10-3; CDR3 DNA: TGTGCCATCAGCCCTAATGCAGGGGGACCGGATGAAGCTTTCTTT; CDR3 protein: CAISPNAGGPDEAFF
J gene: TRBJ2-1; D gene: TRBD2; clone size: -; V gene: TRBV5-1; CDR3 DNA: TGCGCCAGCAGCTTGGGCGGGACTAGCGGGAACGAGCAGTTCTTC; CDR3 protein: CASSLGGTSGNEQFF
J gene: TRBJ2-1; D gene: -; clone size: -; V gene: TRBV4-1; CDR3 DNA: TGCGCCAGCAGCCAAGGTACGGGCAATGAGCAGTTCTTC; CDR3 protein: CASSQGTGNEQFF
J gene: TRBJ2-2; D gene: -; clone size: -; V gene: TRBV7-3; CDR3 DNA: TGTGCCAGCAGCTTAACGGCGGGACACACCGGGGAGCTGTTTTTT; CDR3 protein: CASSLTAGHTGELFF
J gene: TRBJ2-7; D gene: -; clone size: -; V gene: TRBV28; CDR3 DNA: TGTGCCAGCAGTTCCAACAGGGCCGACACCGTAGGCTACGAGCAGTACTTC; CDR3 protein: CASSSNRADTVGYEQYF
J gene: TRBJ1-6; D gene: TRBD1; clone size: few; V gene: TRBV19; CDR3 DNA: TGTGCCAGTTGCCGACAGGGGTATGGCTCACCCCTCCACTTT; CDR3 protein: CASCRQGYGSPLHF